Only a few counts were recorded for the clone carrying this T cell receptor beta chain. Its antigen is undetermined. TCRdb reprocessed the 5' RACE reads via MiXCR and lists one record per CDR3 protein. This sample has about 150,000 distinct CDR3 sequences, with 6.2% found just once. These data come from a study of T cells after yellow fever vaccination. For the study at large: Preparation of fractions with low cell numbers was performed using SMART-Seq v4 Ultra Low Input.

Findings of the study overall: From the bulk population, abundant clonotypes could contaminate and appear within FACS-sorted repertoires.

The CDR3 contains 13 residues. Looked up from germline, CDR1 is DFQATT and CDR2 is SNEGSKA (reference sequence). Losses at the gene ends were 3 bases for V and 7 bases for J; bases not matched to a gene: 6. Sequenced here: CD4+ T cells sorted from PBMCs, sampled on the day of the first yellow fever vaccination. The rearrangement uses TRBV20-1 and TRBJ2-1; TRBD2 matches at 7 bases. The receptor comes from a man aged 18 to 29 who received the YFV17D yellow fever vaccine. CDR3 DNA: TGCAGTGCTAGTTCGGCTAGCGGTAATGAGCAGTTCTTC. This gives the protein CSASSASGNEQFF.